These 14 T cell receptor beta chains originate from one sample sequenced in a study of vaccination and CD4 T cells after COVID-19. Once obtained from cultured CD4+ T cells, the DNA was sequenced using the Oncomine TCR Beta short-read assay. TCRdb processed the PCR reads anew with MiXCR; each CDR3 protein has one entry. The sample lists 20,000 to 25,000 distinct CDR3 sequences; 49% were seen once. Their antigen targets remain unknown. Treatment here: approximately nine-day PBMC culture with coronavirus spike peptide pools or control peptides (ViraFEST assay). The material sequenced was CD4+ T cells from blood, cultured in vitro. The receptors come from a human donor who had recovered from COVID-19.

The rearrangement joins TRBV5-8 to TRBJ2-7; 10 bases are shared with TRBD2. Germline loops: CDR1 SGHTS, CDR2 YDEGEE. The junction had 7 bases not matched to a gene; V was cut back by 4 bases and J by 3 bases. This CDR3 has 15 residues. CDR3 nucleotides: TGTGCCAGCAGCCGTACGGGACTAGCGATCTACGAGCAGTACTTC. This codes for CASSRTGLAIYEQYF.

CDR3 amino acids: CSVERDRGLGYTF. CDR3 DNA sequence: TGCAGCGTTGAAAGGGACAGGGGGCTCGGCTACACCTTC. This chain connects TRBV29-1 to TRBJ1-2, with 12 bases lining up with TRBD1. The CDR3 loop spans 13 amino acids. Per the germline V gene, CDR1 is SQVTM and CDR2 is ANQGSEA. V was clipped by 2 bases and J by 8 bases; unmatched bases: 3.

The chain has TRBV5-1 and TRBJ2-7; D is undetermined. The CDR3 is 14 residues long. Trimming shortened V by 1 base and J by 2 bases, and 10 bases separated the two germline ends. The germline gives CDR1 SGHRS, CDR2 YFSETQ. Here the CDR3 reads CASSLQPGPYEQYF. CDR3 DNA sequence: TGCGCCAGCAGCTTGCAGCCAGGCCCCTACGAGCAGTACTTC.

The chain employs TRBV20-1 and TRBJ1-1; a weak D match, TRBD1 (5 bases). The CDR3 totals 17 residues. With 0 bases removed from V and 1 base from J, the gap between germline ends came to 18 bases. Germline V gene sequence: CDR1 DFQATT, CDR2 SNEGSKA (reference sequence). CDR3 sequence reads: CSAREKTSGGPNTEAFF. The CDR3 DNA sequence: TGCAGTGCTAGAGAGAAAACTAGTGGGGGACCGAACACTGAAGCTTTCTTT.

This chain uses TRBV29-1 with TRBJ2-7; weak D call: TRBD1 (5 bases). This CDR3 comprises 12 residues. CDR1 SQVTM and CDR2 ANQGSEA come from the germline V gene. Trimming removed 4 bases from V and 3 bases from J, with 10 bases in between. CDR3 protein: CSVVTGLYEQYF. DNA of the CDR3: TGCAGCGTTGTCACAGGCCTCTACGAGCAGTACTTC.

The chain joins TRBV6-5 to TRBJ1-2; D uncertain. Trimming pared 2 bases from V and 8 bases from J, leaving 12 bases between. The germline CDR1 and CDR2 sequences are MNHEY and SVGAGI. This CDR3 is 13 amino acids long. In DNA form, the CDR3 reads TGTGCCAGCAGTTACACGAGGACGAAGGGCTACACCTTC. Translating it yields CASSYTRTKGYTF.

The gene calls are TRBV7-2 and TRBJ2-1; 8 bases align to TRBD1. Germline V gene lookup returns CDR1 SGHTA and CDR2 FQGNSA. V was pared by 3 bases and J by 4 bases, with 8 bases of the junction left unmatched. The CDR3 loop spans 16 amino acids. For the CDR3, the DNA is TGTGCCAGCAGCTTTACCGGGACAGGAGCTTACAATGAGCAGTTCTTC. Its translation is CASSFTGTGAYNEQFF.

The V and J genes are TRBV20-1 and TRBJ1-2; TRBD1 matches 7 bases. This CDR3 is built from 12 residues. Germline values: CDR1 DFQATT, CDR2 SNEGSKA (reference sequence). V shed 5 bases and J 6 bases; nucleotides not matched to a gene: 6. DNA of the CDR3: TGCAGTGCTTCTGGACAGGCCCATGGCTACACCTTC. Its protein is CSASGQAHGYTF.

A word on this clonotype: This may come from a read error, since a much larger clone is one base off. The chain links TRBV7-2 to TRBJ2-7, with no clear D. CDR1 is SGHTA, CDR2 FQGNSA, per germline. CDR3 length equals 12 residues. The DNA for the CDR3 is TGTGCCAGCAGCTTCTCAGGAAACGAGCAGCACTTC. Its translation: CASSFSGNEQHF.

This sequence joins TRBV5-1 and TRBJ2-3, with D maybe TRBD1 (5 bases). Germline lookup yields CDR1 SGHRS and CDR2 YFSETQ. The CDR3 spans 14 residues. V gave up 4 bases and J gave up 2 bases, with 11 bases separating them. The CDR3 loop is CASSRDRSTDTQYF. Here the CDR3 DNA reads TGCGCCAGCAGCCGCGACAGATCCACAGATACGCAGTATTTT.

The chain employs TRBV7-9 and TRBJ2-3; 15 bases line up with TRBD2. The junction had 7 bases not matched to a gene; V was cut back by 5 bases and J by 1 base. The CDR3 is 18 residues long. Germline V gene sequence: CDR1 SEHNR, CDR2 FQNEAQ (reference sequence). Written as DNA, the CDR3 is TGTGCCAGCAGCAAATCGGGACTAGCGGGGGGTCGCACAGATACGCAGTATTTT. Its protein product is CASSKSGLAGGRTDTQYF.

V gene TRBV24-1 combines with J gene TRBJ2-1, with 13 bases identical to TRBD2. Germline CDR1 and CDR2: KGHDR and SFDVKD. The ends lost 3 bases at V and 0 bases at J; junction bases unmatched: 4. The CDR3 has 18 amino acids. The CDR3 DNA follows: TGTGCCACCAGTGATCGGACTAGCGGGAGACGCTCCTACAATGAGCAGTTCTTC. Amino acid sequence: CATSDRTSGRRSYNEQFF.

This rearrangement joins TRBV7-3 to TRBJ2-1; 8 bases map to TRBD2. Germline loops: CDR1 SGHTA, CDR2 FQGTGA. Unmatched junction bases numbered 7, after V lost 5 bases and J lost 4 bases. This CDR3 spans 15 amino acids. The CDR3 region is CASSVTGGLYNEQFF. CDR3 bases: TGTGCCAGCAGCGTTACGGGGGGGCTATACAATGAGCAGTTCTTC.

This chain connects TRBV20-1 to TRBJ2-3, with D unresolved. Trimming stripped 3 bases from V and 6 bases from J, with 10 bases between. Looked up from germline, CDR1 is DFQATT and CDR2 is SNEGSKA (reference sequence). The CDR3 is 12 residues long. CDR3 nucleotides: TGCAGTGCTAGGGAACTATGGGATACGCAGTATTTT. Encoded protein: CSARELWDTQYF.